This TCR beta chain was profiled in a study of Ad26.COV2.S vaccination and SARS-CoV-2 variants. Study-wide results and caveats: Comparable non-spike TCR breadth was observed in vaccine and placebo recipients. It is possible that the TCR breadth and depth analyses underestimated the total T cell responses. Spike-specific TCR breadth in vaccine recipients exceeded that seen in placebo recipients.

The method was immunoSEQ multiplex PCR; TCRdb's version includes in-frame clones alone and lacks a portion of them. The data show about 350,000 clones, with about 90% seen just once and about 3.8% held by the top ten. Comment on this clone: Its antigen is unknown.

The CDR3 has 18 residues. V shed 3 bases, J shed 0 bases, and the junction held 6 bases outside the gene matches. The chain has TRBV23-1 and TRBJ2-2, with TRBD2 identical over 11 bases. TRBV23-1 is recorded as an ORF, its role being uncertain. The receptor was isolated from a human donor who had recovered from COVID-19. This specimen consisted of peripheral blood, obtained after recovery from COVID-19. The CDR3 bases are TGCGCCAGCAGTCACCCGGGGACTAGCGGCTCGAACACCGGGGAGCTGTTTTTT. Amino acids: CASSHPGTSGSNTGELFF.